The clone carrying this TCR beta chain has just a few counts. The target antigen is unknown. The data were taken from a study of vaccination effects on CD4 cells after COVID-19. Study conclusions and caveats: After vaccination, at late timepoints, clones induced by infection and by vaccine contracted markedly.

The V gene lost 5 bases and the J gene lost 0 bases, with 4 bases spanning the gap. Per the germline V gene, CDR1 is SGHNT and CDR2 is YENEEA. The CDR3 runs to 13 residues. The data were produced by immunoSEQ multiplex PCR, yet TCRdb's version contains in-frame clones alone and is incomplete. In the table there are tens of thousands of clones, around 70% of which are singletons. Antigen-specific CD4+ T cell clonotypes were called by their expansion after viral peptide-pool culture in ViraFEST. With approximately ten days of culture completed, CD4+ T cells were isolated. In the vaccine recipients, nucleocapsid antibodies were negative and there was no prior SARS-CoV-2 infection. IL-2 medium supplanted half the medium on days 3 and 7.

The J gene is TRBJ2-2, the V gene TRBV11-3; no reliable D call. Specimen: CD4+ T cells from PBMCs cultured with HCoV-229E spike peptides, collected before COVID-19 vaccination. The sequence was collected from a human donor who received a COVID-19 vaccine. CDR3 sequence: CASSTTNTGELFF. The CDR3 bases are TGTGCCAGCAGCACTACGAACACCGGGGAGCTGTTTTTT.